This T cell receptor (beta chain) was retrieved from a study of T cells after somatic rescue of genetic block (dated by TCRdb to 2020 to 2022). Regarding the complete study: The study assessed how robust, over the long term, a T-cell system was when the system had developed through somatic rescue of a genetic block in T-cell development.

The library was built by means of the immunoSEQ multiplex PCR assay. Sourced from immuneACCESS, this table was stored by TCRdb with only in-frame sequences that have V and J called. A share of the clones is absent; for the studies checked, an unresolved V gene accounts for under half, and the remainder has no known explanation. The sample profile shows approximately 15,000 clones; around 72% of them were found once. Around 20% of the sample is in the top ten clones. Points on this clone: There is no known antigen for this receptor. The sample holds no much larger clone one base away, and base qualities are not on file.

Trimming removed 0 bases from V and 4 bases from J, leaving 15 bases between the germline ends. The germline V gene (reference sequence) yields SGHNT for CDR1 and YYREEE for CDR2. The CDR3, cysteine through phenylalanine, is 16 amino acids long. Only the CDR3 region is kept as DNA, spanning 48 bases read in frame from base 1. Recombination connected TRBV5-4 to TRBJ2-3; TRBD1 could be the D gene, as 6 bases match. This clonotype was obtained from a boy under 18. Material: peripheral blood mononuclear cells (PBMCs). In nucleotides, the sequence is TGTGCCAGCAGCTTGGGCGACAGGTTAAGTGCAGATACGCAGTATTTT. Protein translation: CASSLGDRLSADTQYF.